This entry features one TCR beta chain sequence. The antigen remains unidentified. The table came from immunoSEQ multiplex PCR; TCRdb's copy has only in-frame clones and leaves some out. The table has fewer than 50,000 clones, roughly 90% seen once. Germline V gene sequence: CDR1 SGHAT, CDR2 FQNNGV. This CDR3 region has 13 residues. V lost 5 bases and J 5 bases, leaving 12 bases between the germline ends. The sample belongs to a study of OX40 agonist ivuxolimab in advanced cancers. Study background: Ivuxolimab is an agonistic anti-OX40 (CD134) antibody, and patients were treated with it. Notes on the study in general: CD8+ T cells were the subset that, on average, had more expanded clones than CD4+. With doses of 0.1-3.0 mg/kg, partial responders showed among the lowest clonal expansion.

Sequencing was performed on CD4+ or CD8+ T cells sorted from blood, taken in a trial of the OX40 agonist ivuxolimab. The clonotype was recovered from an adult with an advanced solid tumor such as melanoma, head and neck, liver or kidney cancer. This rearrangement joins TRBV11-2 to TRBJ2-5; a possible D gene is TRBD1 (5 bases). CDR3 DNA sequence: TGTGCCAGCAGCACATCAGGGATGGAGACCCAGTACTTC. Encoded protein: CASSTSGMETQYF.